This T cell receptor beta chain was obtained from a study of blood T cell repertoires in COVID-19. Study-level background: The samples span acute and convalescent COVID-19 from the United States, Italy and Spain. In each case, the material was cDNA or gDNA derived from T cells, B-cell-depleted T cells, or PBMCs.

Regarding this clone: The identical CDR3 is also encoded by other nucleotide sequences in the sample.

The CDR3 is made up of 15 amino acids. Germline V gene sequence: CDR1 SGDLS, CDR2 YYNGEE. V lost 0 bases and J lost 0; bases outside the gene matches: 2. Methods used by the authors: Researchers report that nucleated cell counts were estimated from reference gene primer amplification. TCRdb's table, derived via immunoSEQ multiplex PCR, lists solely in-frame clones and lacks some. V, J and clone size derive from that table, while D and trimming were established from the DNA sequence. The table includes 200,000 to 250,000 clones, 80% to 85% detected once. The sequencing sample was made of peripheral blood. The chain is built from TRBV9 and TRBJ2-7, with 8 bases that match TRBD2. This clonotype originated in a woman between 25 and 40 years old who had recovered from COVID-19. In nucleotides, the CDR3 is TGTGCCAGCAGCGTAGGAAGCGGGAGCTCCTACGAGCAGTACTTC. The encoded protein is CASSVGSGSSYEQYF.